What follows is one T cell receptor (beta chain) and its context. Its cognate antigen is unknown. The sample belongs to a study of metastatic and nonmetastatic thyroid tumors. Background on the study: It was across blood and tumor or nodule tissue from malignant and benign thyroid patients that repertoires were compared.

Thyroid surgery was performed in patients who had received no treatment beforehand. Original processing methods: For papillary thyroid cancer, a distant-metastasis classifier was constructed from CDR3 differences observed across clinicopathological groups. TCRdb re-called clones from the PCR reads using MiXCR. Clone size and V and J calls follow TCRdb, not the original study. This table has tens of thousands of clones, roughly 25% appearing once. Study-wide findings and caveats: Significantly greater TCR beta diversity was reportedly found in malignant thyroid tumors than in benign nodules (in blood and tumor).

Input material: blood. This TCR came from a female donor with papillary thyroid cancer or a benign thyroid nodule (not recorded which). Some clones in this sample may be carry-over from other donors' samples.

The CDR3: CASSGVQGNEAFF. In nucleotides, the CDR3 is TGTGCCAGCAGTGGTGTTCAGGGTAATGAAGCTTTCTTT. The gene calls are TRBV2 and TRBJ1-1; a possible D gene is TRBD1 (5 bases). Germline lookup yields CDR1 SNHLY and CDR2 FYNNEI. CDR3 length: 13 residues. V lost 4 bases and J lost 7, with 13 bases in between.